This TCR beta chain originates from a study of T cell changes during pregnancy in multiple sclerosis. Germline V gives CDR1 LGHNA, CDR2 YNFKEQ. V dropped 0 bases and J dropped 0; count of bases not matched to a gene: 5. The CDR3 is 16 residues long. The protocol was immunoSEQ multiplex PCR, while the TCRdb copy is restricted to in-frame clones and leaves out a portion. This table has around 40,000 clones, around 93% appearing once. V gene TRBV4-2 combines with J gene TRBJ2-7; 7 bases are a match to TRBD2. The receptor was derived from a female donor with multiple sclerosis, enrolled in a pregnancy study. Sample: CD8+ T cells from peripheral blood mononuclear cells, taken before pregnancy. The CDR3 here is CASSQEAGRPSYEQYF. For the CDR3, the DNA is TGTGCCAGCAGCCAAGAAGCGGGGCGTCCCTCCTACGAGCAGTACTTC.